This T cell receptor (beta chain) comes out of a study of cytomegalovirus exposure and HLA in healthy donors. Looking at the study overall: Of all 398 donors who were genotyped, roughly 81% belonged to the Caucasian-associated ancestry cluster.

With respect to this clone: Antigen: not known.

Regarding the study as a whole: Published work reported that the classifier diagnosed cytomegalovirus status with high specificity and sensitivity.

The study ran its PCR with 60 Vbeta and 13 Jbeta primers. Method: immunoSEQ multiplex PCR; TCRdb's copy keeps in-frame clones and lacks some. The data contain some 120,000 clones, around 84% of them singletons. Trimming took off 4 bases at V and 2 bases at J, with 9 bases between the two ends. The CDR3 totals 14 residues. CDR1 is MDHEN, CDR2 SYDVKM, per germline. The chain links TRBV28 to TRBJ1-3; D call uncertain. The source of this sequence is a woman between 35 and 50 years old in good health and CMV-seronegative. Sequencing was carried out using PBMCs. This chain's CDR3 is CASSSYTAGNTIYF. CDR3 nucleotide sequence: TGTGCCAGCAGTTCATATACTGCTGGAAACACCATATATTTT.